The rows below give T cell receptor beta chains drawn from one sample of a study of cytomegalovirus exposure and HLA in healthy donors. Only in-frame clones appear in the TCRdb table, and some are missing; sequencing was by immunoSEQ multiplex PCR. The sample lists 150,000 to 200,000 clones, roughly four fifths occurring once. Sequencing input: PBMCs. Receptors were obtained from a man in his forties or fifties in good health and CMV-seropositive. Each CDR3 is given with its conserved first and last residue. A D gene is named only where the DNA matches it firmly. Where a row states a size, it is once, few, many or the class of an expanded clone; other rows omit it.

size: .; V: TRBV27; J: TRBJ2-6; D: .; CDR3: CASSSTGSPGANVLTF; DNA: TGTGCCAGCAGTTCTACAGGGTCTCCCGGGGCCAACGTCCTGACTTTC
size: few; V: TRBV6-5; J: TRBJ2-4; D: .; CDR3: CASSSAGAAGNIQYF; DNA: TGTGCCAGCAGTTCAGCAGGGGCCGCCGGAAACATTCAGTACTTC
size: .; V: TRBV2; J: TRBJ1-1; D: TRBD1; CDR3: CASSGDRNTEAFF; DNA: TGTGCCAGCAGTGGGGACAGGAACACTGAAGCTTTCTTT
size: .; V: TRBV4-1; J: TRBJ2-7; D: .; CDR3: CASSPPRDIGDYEQYF; DNA: TGCGCCAGCAGCCCACCCCGGGACATCGGGGATTACGAGCAGTACTTC
size: once; V: TRBV7-9; J: TRBJ1-2; D: .; CDR3: CASSGELDGYTF; DNA: TGTGCCAGCAGCGGAGAATTGGATGGCTACACCTTC
size: .; V: TRBV30; J: TRBJ1-2; D: TRBD1; CDR3: CAWRLPGQKNYGYTF; DNA: TGTGCCTGGAGGCTACCGGGACAGAAGAACTATGGCTACACCTTC
size: .; V: TRBV6-1; J: TRBJ2-1; D: .; CDR3: CASSELASAGEQFF; DNA: TGTGCCAGCAGTGAATTGGCTAGCGCGGGTGAGCAGTTCTTC
size: .; V: TRBV30; J: TRBJ2-1; D: .; CDR3: CAWDLANEQFF; DNA: TGTGCCTGGGATCTAGCCAATGAGCAGTTCTTC
size: .; V: TRBV7-9; J: TRBJ2-5; D: .; CDR3: CSSSLVRRETQYF; DNA: TGTTCCAGCAGCTTAGTACGTCGGGAGACCCAGTACTTC
size: once; V: TRBV5-4; J: TRBJ2-5; D: .; CDR3: CATKGRAEETQYF; DNA: TGTGCCACCAAAGGGCGGGCCGAAGAGACCCAGTACTTC
size: .; V: TRBV5-1; J: TRBJ2-7; D: TRBD1; CDR3: CASRTTTGGSYEQYF; DNA: TGCGCCAGCAGGACAACTACAGGGGGCTCCTACGAGCAGTACTTC
size: .; V: TRBV10-3; J: TRBJ1-6; D: .; CDR3: CAISTETNSPLHF; DNA: TGTGCCATCAGCACAGAAACGAATTCACCCCTCCACTTT
size: .; V: TRBV2; J: TRBJ2-3; D: .; CDR3: CARRGPSDTQYF; DNA: TGTGCCAGACGAGGTCCCTCAGATACGCAGTATTTT
size: .; V: TRBV1; J: TRBJ2-5; D: .; CDR3: CTSSQTSPRGLDEETQYF; DNA: TGCACCAGCAGCCAGACTTCCCCTCGGGGACTAGATGAAGAGACCCAGTACTTC
size: .; V: TRBV19; J: TRBJ2-7; D: .; CDR3: CASSIGSQGLYEQYF; DNA: TGTGCCAGTAGTATCGGGAGTCAGGGCCTCTACGAGCAGTACTTC
size: .; V: TRBV27; J: TRBJ2-7; D: .; CDR3: CASSTLGARGQYF; DNA: TGTGCCAGCAGCACGCTGGGGGCCAGGGGGCAGTACTTC
size: .; V: TRBV28; J: TRBJ1-2; D: TRBD1; CDR3: CASTATGAHGYTF; DNA: TGTGCCAGCACCGCGACAGGGGCCCATGGCTACACCTTC
size: .; V: TRBV7-6; J: TRBJ2-2; D: .; CDR3: CASSLALDLAGELFF; DNA: TGTGCCAGCAGCTTAGCGCTAGATTTGGCTGGGGAGCTGTTTTTT